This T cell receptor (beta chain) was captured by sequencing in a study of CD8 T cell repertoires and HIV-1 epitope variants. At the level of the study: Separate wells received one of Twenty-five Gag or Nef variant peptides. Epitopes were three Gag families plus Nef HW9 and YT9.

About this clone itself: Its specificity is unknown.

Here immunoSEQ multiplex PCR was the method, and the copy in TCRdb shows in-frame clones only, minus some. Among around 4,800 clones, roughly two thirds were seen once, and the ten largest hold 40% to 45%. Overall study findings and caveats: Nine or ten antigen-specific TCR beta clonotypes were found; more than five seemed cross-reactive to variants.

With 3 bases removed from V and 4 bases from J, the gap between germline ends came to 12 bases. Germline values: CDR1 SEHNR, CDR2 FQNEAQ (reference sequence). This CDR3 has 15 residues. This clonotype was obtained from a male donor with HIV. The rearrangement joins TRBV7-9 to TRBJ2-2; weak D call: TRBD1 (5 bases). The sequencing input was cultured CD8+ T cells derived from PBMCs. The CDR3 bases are TGTGCCAGCAGCTTGCCCAGGGTGACCACCGGGGAGCTGTTTTTT. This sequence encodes CASSLPRVTTGELFF.